What follows describes a single TCR beta chain. What antigen it recognizes has not been identified. Per-base qualities were not stored, and no clone one base away is much larger. The germline V gene (reference sequence) provides CDR1 GTSNPN and CDR2 SVGIG. The CDR3 numbers 13 residues from cysteine through phenylalanine. The retained sequence is limited to the CDR3, 39 bases, with the frame set at the first base. A distance of 11 bases separates the germline ends of V and J, which lose 5 bases and 2 bases respectively. Per the publication, the time point label means: baseline before first vaccination. Vaccinee samples came from UK trials COV001 and COV002, including a single-blind randomized controlled phase 2/3 trial of AZD1222 (ChAdOx1 nCoV-19) in healthy adults. For TCRbeta chain sequencing, PBMC samples from trial participants were taken at day 0 and at day 28 after the second dose. This sample stems from a study of T cell responses to AZD1222 COVID-19 vaccine (dated by TCRdb to the early 2020s). With regard to the full study: AZD1222 recipients whose second dose came at about 4 weeks and those whose second dose came at about 12 weeks were combined into one group, since spike-specific TCR depth and breadth did not differ between the two schedules. A total of 230 or so trial participants underwent TCR sequencing, of whom 207 received two doses of AZD1222 and some 25 received two doses of the MenACWY control vaccine. Enrollment into the trials was organized by age into subgroups of 18-55, 56-69 and 70-plus years, and those subgroups contained approximately 160, 26 and 62 TCR-sequenced participants, respectively.

The CDR3 regions of human TCRbeta chains were subjected to immunosequencing. The original pipeline was this. Repertoire TCRs were checked for matches against a reference library of SARS-CoV-2-specific TCRs that had been generated using the MIRA antigen-specificity platform. Breadth was defined as the fraction of unique TCRs that were SARS-CoV-2-associated. Depth was defined as the fraction of total T cells that were SARS-CoV-2-associated. Using the MIRA data, every spike-specific TCR was mapped to the spike region that the TCR reacted to and assigned to either a CD4 or a CD8 class. Log10-transformed breadth and depth values were compared by one-way ANOVA with Sidak's multiple comparisons tests. Here the immuneACCESS table is served through TCRdb, limited to in-frame sequences with V and J called. Missing clones are a known gap in these copies; in checked studies unresolved V genes cover under half, and the rest lacks a known reason. Clone size and the V and J calls come from that table; the DNA yielded D and trimming. The sample table shows 120,000 or so clones, and approximately 90% are seen once. The top ten clones comprise around 1.7% of the sample.

The full study reports these points: Participants were mostly white British, with more females than males. The authors suggested clonal diversity may have been underestimated. In the small 56-69-year group, the increase in depth fell short of significance, most likely because of low power. No day 14 peak-response samples were available, so repertoires were characterized only after the peak T cell response. After two AZD1222 doses, both the breadth and the depth of spike-specific TCRs were significantly higher than at day 0 and than in MenACWY recipients. Conclusions about previously exposed vaccinees are limited, since just five to seven AZD1222 recipients were seropositive for SARS-CoV-2 at baseline. Epitopes outside the regions mutated in the B.1.351 and B.1.1.7 variants were reportedly recognized by nearly half of the unique spike-specific TCRs. Vaccine-associated CD4 TCRs spanned the whole spike protein, with dominant responses in regions 160-218 and 743-854.

Recombination joined TRBV30 with TRBJ2-3; the D gene cannot be named for sure. The source material was peripheral blood, sampled on day 0 of AZD1222 vaccination. This receptor was taken from an adult in good health. This receptor carries the CDR3 CAWCQRITDTQYF. Here is the DNA: TGTGCCTGGTGTCAGAGGATCACAGATACGCAGTATTTT.